The 24 T cell receptor beta chains listed next were all sequenced from one sample in a study of T cells in Graves' hyperthyroidism and ophthalmopathy. The CDR3 regions of TCR beta were amplified from RNA transcripts. The HTBI primer set served for first-round RT-PCR of the TCR CDR3. MiXCR was run by TCRdb on the multiplex PCR reads, yielding one entry per CDR3 protein. This sample yields under 350,000 distinct CDR3 sequences, of which roughly a fifth are seen a single time; over 45% belongs to the top ten. Sequences were obtained from blood. The receptor source for this set is a woman between 50 and 59 years old with Graves' hyperthyroidism.

This chain links TRBV9 with TRBJ1-2; D is unresolved. The V end lost 0 bases, the J end lost 3 bases, and 9 bases lay between the germline ends. This CDR3 has 14 amino acids. Germline values: CDR1 SGDLS, CDR2 YYNGEE. The DNA for the CDR3 is TGTGCCAGCAGCGTAGGGGAGGGTCACTATGGCTACACCTTC. Amino acids: CASSVGEGHYGYTF.

The sample holds a few counts of this clonotype. This chain links TRBV10-3 with TRBJ1-6; 8 nucleotides align to TRBD1. This CDR3 region has 14 residues. The J segment lost 5 bases and the V segment lost 6 bases, leaving 3 bases of the junction unmatched. Germline CDR1 and CDR2: ENHRY and SYGVKD. The CDR3 DNA follows: TGTGCCATCAGCCAGGGGGCAGATAATTCACCCCTCCACTTT. Amino acid sequence: CAISQGADNSPLHF.

This chain joins TRBV12-3 or TRBV12-4 and TRBJ1-1, with 7 bases lining up with TRBD1. V trimming: 6 bases; J trimming: 0 bases; junction bases outside the gene matches: 10. The CDR3 is made up of 16 amino acids. The chain's CDR3 is CASSSGTATMNTEAFF. The CDR3 coding sequence is TGTGCCAGCAGCTCCGGGACAGCTACTATGAACACTGAAGCTTTCTTT.

Many counts were recorded for this clonotype. The V call is TRBV6-6, the J call TRBJ1-1; D gene ambiguous. Trimming took off 2 bases at V and 1 base at J, with 11 bases between the two ends. CDR3 length: 15 amino acids. Per the germline V gene, CDR1 is MNHNY and CDR2 is SVGAGI (reference sequence). The CDR3 DNA is TGTGCCAGCAGTTACGGTGGGTCCTCGAACACTGAAGCTTTCTTT. It specifies CASSYGGSSNTEAFF.

The chain employs TRBV12-3 or TRBV12-4 and TRBJ2-5, with 8 positions matching TRBD1. V lost 6 bases and J lost 5; bases outside the gene matches: 11. The CDR3 length is 15 residues. The CDR3 DNA follows: TGTGCCAGCAGCTTCCAGGGGGCACGAACGGAGACCCAGTACTTC. Protein: CASSFQGARTETQYF.

The table lists this clonotype with many counts. The rearrangement uses TRBV5-1 and TRBJ2-1; D may be TRBD1 or TRBD2 (5 bases each). CDR1 is SGHRS and CDR2 is YFSETQ in the germline V gene. The CDR3 totals 16 residues. The V end lost 2 bases, the J end lost 0 bases, and 12 bases lay between the germline ends. CDR3 sequence (DNA): TGCGCCAGCAGCTTATACGGGACGAGCTCCTACAATGAGCAGTTCTTC. The encoded protein is CASSLYGTSSYNEQFF.

This clonotype was counted many times. The J gene is TRBJ1-1, the V gene TRBV20-1; D remains ambiguous. V lost 4 bases, J lost 8 bases, and 5 bases lay in between. Germline V lookup: CDR1 DFQATT, CDR2 SNEGSKA (reference sequence). This CDR3 contains 9 residues. CDR3 protein: CSANKEAFF. The CDR3 DNA is TGCAGTGCTAATAAAGAAGCTTTCTTT.

There are many counts of this clonotype. The chain couples TRBV30 to TRBJ1-6; TRBD1 matches at 8 bases. Germline V gene sequence: CDR1 GTSNPN, CDR2 SVGIG (reference sequence). Losses at the gene ends were 4 bases for V and 3 bases for J; bases not matched to a gene: 8. The length of the CDR3 is 16 residues. The CDR3 sequence is CAWMFRGPHYNSPLHF. The CDR3, as DNA: TGTGCCTGGATGTTCAGGGGGCCACACTATAATTCACCCCTCCACTTT.

V and J are TRBV7-9 and TRBJ1-5; no clear D gene. This CDR3 comprises 13 residues. The V end was cut by 3 bases, the J end by 7 bases, with 10 bases between. The germline gives CDR1 SEHNR, CDR2 FQNEAQ (reference sequence). In DNA form, the CDR3 reads TGTGCCAGCAGCTTGACATCGGGACAGCCCCAGCATTTT. Protein product: CASSLTSGQPQHF. The full variable domain, in which reference TRBV7-9 and TRBJ1-5 provide the parts outside the CDR3, is DTGVSQNPRHKITKRGQNVTFRCDPISEHNRLYWYRQTLGQGPEFLTYFQNEAQLEKSRLLSDRFSAERPKGSFSTLEIQRTEQGDSAMYLCASSLTSGQPQHFGDGTRLSIL.

The J gene is TRBJ2-3, the V gene TRBV20-1; the D is unclear. From germline, CDR1 is DFQATT and CDR2 SNEGSKA (reference sequence). The CDR3 consists of 13 residues. V lost 1 base and J lost 6, with 11 bases in between. As DNA, the CDR3 is TGCAGTGCTAGAGGACCGGCGTCCGATACGCAGTATTTT. It specifies CSARGPASDTQYF.

The genes are TRBV6-2 or TRBV6-3 and TRBJ2-5; D gene ambiguous. The ends were cut back, 4 bases at V and 7 bases at J, with 10 bases in the middle. This CDR3 region has 12 residues. Per germline, CDR1 MNHEY and CDR2 SVGEGT. The CDR3 protein is CASSFVLGTQYF. CDR3 sequence (DNA): TGTGCCAGCAGTTTCGTATTGGGGACCCAGTACTTC.

This chain joins TRBV5-1 and TRBJ2-1, with a possible D match to TRBD2 (7 bases). The CDR3 is 15 residues long. The V end lost 2 bases, the J end lost 2 bases, and 11 bases lay between the germline ends. CDR1 is SGHRS, CDR2 YFSETQ, per germline. The CDR3 DNA reads as TGCGCCAGCAGCTTAGAGGGGGGGCCCTACAATGAGCAGTTCTTC. Translation: CASSLEGGPYNEQFF.

This clonotype appeared a few times. The chain carries TRBV4-1 and TRBJ2-7; D is unclear. V was shortened by 0 bases and J by 4 bases, with 10 bases between the two germline ends. CDR3 size: 14 residues. Germline lookup yields CDR1 MGHRA and CDR2 YSYEKL. The CDR3 loop is CASSQDHSYYEQYF. The CDR3 nucleotides are TGCGCCAGCAGCCAAGATCACAGCTATTACGAGCAGTACTTC.

This clonotype was counted a few times. This chain joins TRBV20-1 and TRBJ2-2; D is perhaps TRBD2 (5 bases). This CDR3 is 14 amino acids long. V dropped 2 bases and J dropped 8 bases, with 15 bases sitting between them. Germline lookup yields CDR1 DFQATT and CDR2 SNEGSKA (reference sequence). The CDR3 sequence is CSARRGGSGGELFF. Written as DNA, the CDR3 is TGCAGTGCTAGAAGAGGCGGGTCCGGTGGGGAGCTGTTTTTT.

This clonotype has ten or more counts. The rearrangement links TRBV5-1 to TRBJ1-2; tentatively, D is TRBD1 (6 bases). Germline V lookup: CDR1 SGHRS, CDR2 YFSETQ. The CDR3 extends over 14 amino acids. The germline V and J ends were trimmed by 4 bases and 2 bases, with 12 bases remaining between them. CDR3 amino acids: CASSPGAANYGYTF. In nucleotides, the CDR3 is TGCGCCAGCAGCCCGGGGGCAGCGAACTATGGCTACACCTTC.

This sequence joins TRBV20-1 and TRBJ2-2; 13 nucleotides align to TRBD2. V shed 0 bases, J shed 1 base, and the junction held 5 bases outside the gene matches. CDR3 length equals 18 residues. CDR1 is DFQATT, CDR2 SNEGSKA, per germline (reference sequence). CDR3 nucleotides: TGCAGTGCTAGAGATCTAACTAGCGGGAGGGTGAACACCGGGGAGCTGTTTTTT. It encodes CSARDLTSGRVNTGELFF.

This rearrangement joins TRBV5-1 to TRBJ1-1, with unresolved D. V gave up 4 bases and J gave up 4 bases, with 20 bases separating them. CDR1 is SGHRS and CDR2 is YFSETQ in the germline V gene. The CDR3 sequence is 16 residues long. This chain's CDR3 is CASSAYWDFGSTEAFF. In DNA form, the CDR3 reads TGCGCCAGCAGCGCATACTGGGATTTTGGAAGCACTGAAGCTTTCTTT.

The chain recombines TRBV10-3 with TRBJ2-7, with D hard to call. The V gene lost 10 bases and the J gene lost 0 bases, with 16 bases spanning the gap. The CDR3 runs to 14 residues. Germline values: CDR1 ENHRY, CDR2 SYGVKD. The CDR3 loop reads CATKESLSSYEQYF. The CDR3 nucleotides are TGTGCCACGAAGGAATCCTTGAGCTCCTACGAGCAGTACTTC.

The chain links TRBV24-1 to TRBJ1-5; 8 bases are a match to TRBD1. This CDR3 is 14 amino acids long. The V and J ends lost 6 bases and 8 bases, in that order; junction bases with no gene match: 8. Looked up from germline, CDR1 is KGHDR and CDR2 is SFDVKD. Written as DNA, the CDR3 is TGTGCCACCAGTAGAGGGCAACAGGGGGAGCCCCAGCATTTT. It yields the protein CATSRGQQGEPQHF.

This clonotype was seen ten or more times. V gene TRBV15 combines with J gene TRBJ2-7; 11 nucleotides agree with TRBD2. CDR3 size: 14 residues. V shed 4 bases, J shed 4 bases, and the junction held 3 bases outside the gene matches. Germline V gene data show CDR1 as LNHNV and CDR2 as YYDKDF (reference sequence). The CDR3 loop is CATSKTSGTYEQYF. CDR3 nucleotide sequence: TGTGCCACCAGCAAGACTAGCGGGACATACGAGCAGTACTTC. Full variable domain (rest looked up from reference TRBV15 and TRBJ2-7): DAMVIQNPRYQVTQFGKPVTLSCSQTLNHNVMYWYQQKSSQAPKLLFHYYDKDFNNEADTPDNFQSRRPNTSFCFLDIRSPGLGDTAMYLCATSKTSGTYEQYFGPGTRLTVT.

The sample holds a few counts of this clonotype. V gene TRBV5-6 combines with J gene TRBJ1-3; TRBD1 aligns across 7 bases. CDR3 length: 16 residues. J was trimmed by 0 bases and V by 3 bases; bases with no gene match: 6. Germline CDR1 is SGHDT and CDR2 is YYEEEE. The CDR3 sequence: CASSWVGGSSGNTIYF. The DNA for the CDR3 is TGTGCCAGCAGCTGGGTAGGGGGCAGCTCTGGAAACACCATATATTTT.

V and J are TRBV20-1 and TRBJ2-1, with D maybe TRBD2 (5 bases). Germline V gives CDR1 DFQATT, CDR2 SNEGSKA (reference sequence). CDR3 length equals 14 residues. CDR3 in amino acids: CSLSWGSASSEQFF. CDR3 in DNA: TGCAGCCTTAGTTGGGGTAGCGCTTCAAGTGAGCAGTTCTTC.

The gene calls are TRBV15 and TRBJ2-5; the D is unclear. V was cut by 0 bases and J by 10 bases, with 9 bases left in between. Germline V lookup: CDR1 LNHNV, CDR2 YYDKDF (reference sequence). The CDR3 has 12 amino acids. The CDR3 protein is CATSRDSWGQYF. The CDR3 coding sequence is TGTGCCACCAGCAGAGATTCGTGGGGCCAGTACTTC.

The sample holds many counts of this clonotype. The chain couples TRBV9 to TRBJ1-1, with TRBD1 matching over 7 bases. The CDR3 has 15 amino acids. Losses at the gene ends were 4 bases for V and 1 base for J; bases not matched to a gene: 7. CDR1 is SGDLS and CDR2 is YYNGEE in the germline V gene. CDR3 in DNA: TGTGCCAGCAGCACGAGACAGGGTGGGAACACTGAAGCTTTCTTT. This encodes CASSTRQGGNTEAFF.